This T cell receptor (beta chain) was sequenced during a study of T cells in Graves' hyperthyroidism and ophthalmopathy. The overall study: At initial diagnosis, before any treatment had begun, peripheral blood was obtained.

Points from the study as a whole: Most clonotypes expanded in the thyroid (above 0.001) were also present in blood. Ophthalmopathy could be told apart from stable hyperthyroidism with a 13 V-J model.

This clonotype was observed a single time. Antigen unknown. A much bigger clone sits one base away, suggesting this may be a read error. A patient was excluded if there was uncontrolled infection, other autoimmune disease, pregnancy or lactation. V was clipped by 2 bases and J by 8 bases, with 4 bases between them. The CDR3 extends over 11 amino acids. Per germline, CDR1 SEHNR and CDR2 FQNEAQ (reference sequence). What was amplified from RNA transcripts were TCR beta CDR3 regions. TCR CDR3 underwent first-round RT-PCR with the HTBI primer set. One entry per CDR3 protein results from TCRdb running MiXCR on the multiplex PCR reads. The sample has about 760,000 distinct CDR3 sequences; about 35% are singletons.

The chain joins TRBV7-9 to TRBJ2-1, with D hard to call. The sample consisted of blood. The sequence was collected from a woman between 35 and 50 years old with Graves' hyperthyroidism. The CDR3 loop is CASSLRYEQFF. The CDR3 DNA reads as TGTGCCAGCAGCTTACGGTATGAGCAGTTCTTC. The full variable domain, rest sourced from reference TRBV7-9 and TRBJ2-1, is DTGVSQNPRHKITKRGQNVTFRCDPISEHNRLYWYRQTLGQGPEFLTYFQNEAQLEKSRLLSDRFSAERPKGSFSTLEIQRTEQGDSAMYLCASSLRYEQFFGPGTRLTVL.